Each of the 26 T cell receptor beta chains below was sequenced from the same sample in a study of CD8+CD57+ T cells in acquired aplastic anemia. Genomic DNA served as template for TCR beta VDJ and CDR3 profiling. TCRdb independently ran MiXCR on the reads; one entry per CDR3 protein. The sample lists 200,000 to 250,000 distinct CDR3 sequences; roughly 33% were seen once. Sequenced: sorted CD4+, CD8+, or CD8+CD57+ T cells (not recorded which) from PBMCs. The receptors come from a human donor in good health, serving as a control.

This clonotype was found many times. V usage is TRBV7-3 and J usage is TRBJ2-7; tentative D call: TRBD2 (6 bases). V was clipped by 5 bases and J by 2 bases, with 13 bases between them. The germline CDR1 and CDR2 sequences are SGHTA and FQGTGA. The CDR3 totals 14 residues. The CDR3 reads CASSRNGGPYEQYF. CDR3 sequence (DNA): TGTGCCAGCAGCCGCAACGGGGGTCCCTACGAGCAGTACTTC.

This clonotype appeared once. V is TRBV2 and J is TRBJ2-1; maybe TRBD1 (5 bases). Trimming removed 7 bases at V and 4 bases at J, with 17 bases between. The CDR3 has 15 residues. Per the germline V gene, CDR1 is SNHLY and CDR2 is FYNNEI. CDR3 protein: CASTEGPGSYNEQFF. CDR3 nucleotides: TGTGCCAGCACCGAAGGGCCAGGGTCTTACAATGAGCAGTTCTTC.

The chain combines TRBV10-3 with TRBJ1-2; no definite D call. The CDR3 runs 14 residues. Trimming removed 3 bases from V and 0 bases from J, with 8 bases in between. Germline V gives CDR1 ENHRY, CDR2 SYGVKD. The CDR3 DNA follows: TGTGCCATCAGTGAACTCATAACTAACTATGGCTACACCTTC. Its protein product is CAISELITNYGYTF.

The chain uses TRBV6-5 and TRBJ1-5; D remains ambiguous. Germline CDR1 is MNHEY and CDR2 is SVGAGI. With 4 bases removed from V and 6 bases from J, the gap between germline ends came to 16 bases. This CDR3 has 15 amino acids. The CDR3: CASSFRAREGQPQHF. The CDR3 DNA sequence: TGTGCCAGCAGTTTCCGGGCCCGGGAAGGTCAGCCCCAGCATTTT.

The CDR3 DNA reads as TGTGCCAGCAGTTCCCCGGGACAACCGCACCTCAGCTCCTACAATGAGCAGTTCTTC. The encoded protein is CASSSPGQPHLSSYNEQFF. The rearrangement uses TRBV12-3 or TRBV12-4 and TRBJ2-1, with a weak D call TRBD1 (6 bases). V lost 4 bases and J lost 0, with 22 bases in between. This CDR3 is 19 amino acids long.

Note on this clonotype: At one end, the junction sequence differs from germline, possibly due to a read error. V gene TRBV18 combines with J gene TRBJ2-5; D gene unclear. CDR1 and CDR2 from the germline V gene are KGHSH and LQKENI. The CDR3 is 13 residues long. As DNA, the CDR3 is TGTGCCAGCGCACCACCTGGTTCAGAGACCCAGTACTTC. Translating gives CASAPPGSETQYF.

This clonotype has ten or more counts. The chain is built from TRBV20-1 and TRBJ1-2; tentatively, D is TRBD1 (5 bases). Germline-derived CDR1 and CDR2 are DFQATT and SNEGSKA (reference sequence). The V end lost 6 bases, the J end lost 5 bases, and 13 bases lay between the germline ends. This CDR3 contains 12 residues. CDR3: CSARGGSYGYTF. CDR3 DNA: TGCAGTGCCCGGGGGGGTTCTTATGGCTACACCTTC.

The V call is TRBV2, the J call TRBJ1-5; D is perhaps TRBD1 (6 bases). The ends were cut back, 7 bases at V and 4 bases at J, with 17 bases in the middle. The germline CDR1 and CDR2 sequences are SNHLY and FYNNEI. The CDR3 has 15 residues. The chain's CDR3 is CASTPMAGANQPQHF. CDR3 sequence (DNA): TGTGCCAGCACGCCGATGGCGGGGGCAAATCAGCCCCAGCATTTT.

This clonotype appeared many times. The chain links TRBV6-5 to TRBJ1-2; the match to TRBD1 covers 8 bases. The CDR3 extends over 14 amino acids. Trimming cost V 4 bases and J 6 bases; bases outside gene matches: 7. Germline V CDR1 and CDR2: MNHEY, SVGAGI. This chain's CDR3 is CASSSHRDRHGYTF. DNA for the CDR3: TGTGCCAGCAGTTCTCACCGGGACAGGCATGGCTACACCTTC.

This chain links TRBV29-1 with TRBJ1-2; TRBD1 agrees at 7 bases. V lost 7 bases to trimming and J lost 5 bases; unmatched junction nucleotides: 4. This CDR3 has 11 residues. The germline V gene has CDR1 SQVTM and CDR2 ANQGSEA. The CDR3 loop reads CSARQGYGYTF. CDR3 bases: TGCAGCGCAAGACAGGGTTATGGCTACACCTTC.

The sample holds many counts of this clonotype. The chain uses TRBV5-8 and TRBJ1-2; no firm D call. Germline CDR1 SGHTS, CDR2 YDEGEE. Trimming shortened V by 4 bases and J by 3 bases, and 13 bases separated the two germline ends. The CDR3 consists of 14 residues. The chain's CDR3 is CASSETSPHYGYTF. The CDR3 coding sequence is TGTGCCAGCAGCGAGACAAGTCCCCACTATGGCTACACCTTC.

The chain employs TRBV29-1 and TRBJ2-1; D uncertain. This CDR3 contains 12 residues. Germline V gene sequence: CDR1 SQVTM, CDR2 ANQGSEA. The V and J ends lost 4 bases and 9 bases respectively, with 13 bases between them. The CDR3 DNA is TGCAGCGTTGCAGCCGGGTGGGGTGAGCAGTTCTTC. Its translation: CSVAAGWGEQFF.

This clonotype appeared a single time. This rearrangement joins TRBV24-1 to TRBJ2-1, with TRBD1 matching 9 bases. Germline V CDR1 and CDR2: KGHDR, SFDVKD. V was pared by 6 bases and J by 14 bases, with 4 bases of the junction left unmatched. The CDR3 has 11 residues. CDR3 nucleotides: TGTGCCACCAGTCGGACAGGGGTTGAGTTCTTC. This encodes CATSRTGVEFF.

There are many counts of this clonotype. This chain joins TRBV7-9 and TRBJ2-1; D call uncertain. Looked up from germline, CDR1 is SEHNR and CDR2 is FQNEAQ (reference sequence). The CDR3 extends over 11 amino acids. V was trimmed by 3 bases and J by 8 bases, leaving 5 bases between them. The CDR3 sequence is CASSLKDEQFF. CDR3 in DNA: TGTGCCAGCAGCTTGAAGGATGAGCAGTTCTTC. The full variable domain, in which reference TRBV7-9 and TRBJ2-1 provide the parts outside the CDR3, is DTGVSQNPRHKITKRGQNVTFRCDPISEHNRLYWYRQTLGQGPEFLTYFQNEAQLEKSRLLSDRFSAERPKGSFSTLEIQRTEQGDSAMYLCASSLKDEQFFGPGTRLTVL.

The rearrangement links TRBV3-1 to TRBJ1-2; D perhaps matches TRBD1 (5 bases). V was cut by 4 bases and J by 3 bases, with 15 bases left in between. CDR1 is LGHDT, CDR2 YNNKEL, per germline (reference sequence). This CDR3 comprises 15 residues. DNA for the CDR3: TGTGCCAGCAGCCCGGCCTGGGACCCCTACTATGGCTACACCTTC. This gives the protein CASSPAWDPYYGYTF.

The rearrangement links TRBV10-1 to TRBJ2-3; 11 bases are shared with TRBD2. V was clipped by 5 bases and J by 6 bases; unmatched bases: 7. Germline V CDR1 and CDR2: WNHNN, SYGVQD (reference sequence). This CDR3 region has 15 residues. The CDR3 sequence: CASSPTSGSVDTQYF. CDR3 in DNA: TGCGCCAGCAGTCCCACTAGCGGGAGTGTCGATACGCAGTATTTT.

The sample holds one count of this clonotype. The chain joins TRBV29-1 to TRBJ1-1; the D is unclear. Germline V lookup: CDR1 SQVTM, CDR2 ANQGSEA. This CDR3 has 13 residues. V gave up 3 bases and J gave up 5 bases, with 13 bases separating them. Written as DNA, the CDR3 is TGCAGCGTTGACCCTCCTGGACGGACTGAAGCTTTCTTT. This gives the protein CSVDPPGRTEAFF. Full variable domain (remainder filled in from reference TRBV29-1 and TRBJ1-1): SAVISQKPSRDICQRGTSLTIQCQVDSQVTMMFWYRQQPGQSLTLIATANQGSEATYESGFVIDKFPISRPNLTFSTLTVSNMSPEDSSIYLCSVDPPGRTEAFFGQGTRLTVV.

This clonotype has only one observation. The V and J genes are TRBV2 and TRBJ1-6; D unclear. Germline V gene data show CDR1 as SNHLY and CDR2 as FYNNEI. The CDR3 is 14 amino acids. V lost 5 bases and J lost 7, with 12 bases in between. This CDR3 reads CASSRTVENSPLHF. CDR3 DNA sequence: TGTGCCAGCAGTCGGACTGTTGAGAATTCACCCCTCCACTTT.

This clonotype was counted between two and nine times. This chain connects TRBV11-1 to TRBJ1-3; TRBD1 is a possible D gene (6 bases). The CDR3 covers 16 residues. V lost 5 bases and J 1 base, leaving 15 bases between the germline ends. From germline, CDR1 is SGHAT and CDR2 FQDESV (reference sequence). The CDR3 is CASSDAGGRSGNTIYF. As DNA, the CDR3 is TGTGCCAGCAGCGATGCTGGGGGGCGGTCTGGAAACACCATATATTTT.

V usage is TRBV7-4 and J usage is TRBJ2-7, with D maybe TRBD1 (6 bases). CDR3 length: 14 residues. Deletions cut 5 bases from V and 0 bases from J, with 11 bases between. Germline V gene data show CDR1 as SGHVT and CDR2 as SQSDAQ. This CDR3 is CASSNGQSSYEQYF. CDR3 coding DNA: TGTGCCAGCAGCAATGGACAGAGCTCCTACGAGCAGTACTTC.

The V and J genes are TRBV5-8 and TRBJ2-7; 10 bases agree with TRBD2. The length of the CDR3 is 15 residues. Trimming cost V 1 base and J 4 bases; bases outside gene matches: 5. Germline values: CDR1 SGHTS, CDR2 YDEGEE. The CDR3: CASSLPTSGLYEQYF. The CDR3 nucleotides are TGTGCCAGCAGCTTGCCGACTAGCGGGCTATACGAGCAGTACTTC.

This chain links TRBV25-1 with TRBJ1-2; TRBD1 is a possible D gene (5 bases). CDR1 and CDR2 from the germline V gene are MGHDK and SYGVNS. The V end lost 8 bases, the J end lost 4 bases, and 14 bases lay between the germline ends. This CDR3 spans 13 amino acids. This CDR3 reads CASFSQDIYGYTF. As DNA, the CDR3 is TGTGCCAGCTTCTCCCAGGACATCTATGGCTACACCTTC.

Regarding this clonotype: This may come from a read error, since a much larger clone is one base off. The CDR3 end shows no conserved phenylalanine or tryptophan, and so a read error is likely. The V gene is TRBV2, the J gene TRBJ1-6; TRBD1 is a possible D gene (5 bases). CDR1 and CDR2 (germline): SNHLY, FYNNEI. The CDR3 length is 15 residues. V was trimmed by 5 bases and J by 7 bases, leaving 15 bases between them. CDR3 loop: CASSYDSQANSPLHS. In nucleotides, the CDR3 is TGTGCCAGCAGTTACGATTCACAGGCGAATTCACCCCTCCACTCT.

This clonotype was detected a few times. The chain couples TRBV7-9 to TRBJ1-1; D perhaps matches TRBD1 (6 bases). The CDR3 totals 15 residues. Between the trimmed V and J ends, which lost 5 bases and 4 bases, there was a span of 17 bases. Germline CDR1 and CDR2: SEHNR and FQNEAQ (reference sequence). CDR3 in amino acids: CASSPNREVGTEAFF. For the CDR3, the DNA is TGTGCCAGCAGCCCCAACAGGGAAGTCGGCACTGAAGCTTTCTTT.

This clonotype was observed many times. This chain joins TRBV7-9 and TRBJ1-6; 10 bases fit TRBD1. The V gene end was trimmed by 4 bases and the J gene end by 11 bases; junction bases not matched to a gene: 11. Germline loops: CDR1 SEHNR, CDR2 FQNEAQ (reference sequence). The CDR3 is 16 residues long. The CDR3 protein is CASSSPWDRGIPPLHF. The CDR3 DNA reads TGTGCCAGCAGCTCGCCGTGGGACAGGGGAATTCCACCCCTCCACTTT.

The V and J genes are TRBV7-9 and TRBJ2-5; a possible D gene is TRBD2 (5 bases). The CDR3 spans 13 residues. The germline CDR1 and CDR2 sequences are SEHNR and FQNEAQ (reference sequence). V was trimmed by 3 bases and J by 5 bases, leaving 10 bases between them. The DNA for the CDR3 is TGTGCCAGCAGCTTCTGGACGGGGGAGACCCAGTACTTC. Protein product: CASSFWTGETQYF.